This TCR beta chain came from a study of blood T cell repertoires in COVID-19 (dated by TCRdb to about 2020). The study in broad terms: Samples covering the acute and convalescent phases of COVID-19 were provided by collaborators in the United States, Italy and Spain. Deeply sampled blood TCRbeta repertoires from subjects exposed to, actively infected with, or recovered from COVID-19 were included in the dataset. Sample metadata almost always included a de-identified subject ID, COVID-19 status, age in years and sex. Where HLA class I and class II types were available, the types were taken from metadata supplied by the sample provider, not from assay-based typing. The samples were drawn from the first 160 participants of the ongoing ImmuneRACE study and from over a thousand subjects provided by 6 global collaborators. The prospective study material was composed of cDNA or gDNA derived from T cells, B-cell-depleted T cells, or PBMCs. A freely available public database, intended as a resource for researchers studying the immune response to SARS-CoV-2, is where the repertoires were released. The research as a whole found: Clinical and demographic metadata were provided uncurated, with the amount varying by source and participant.

Each collaborating institution followed its own protocols to collect whole blood in K2EDTA tubes. For TCRbeta analysis, collaborator samples were shipped as frozen whole blood, as isolated PBMCs, or as DNA extracted from either sample type. TCRbeta CDR3 regions were amplified from genomic DNA by means of the immunoSEQ Assay, a bias-controlled multiplex PCR. In the original analysis: Within the assay, amplification of reference gene primers was used to estimate how many nucleated cells each sample contained. To quantify the absolute abundance of each unique TCRbeta CDR3 rearrangement, sequence reads were collapsed and filtered. Productive Simpson clonality was computed per sample as the square root of Simpson's diversity index over productive rearrangements. This is the immuneACCESS table as TCRdb keeps it, with only in-frame sequences that have V and J called. A part of the clones is gone; compared with another copy, unresolved V genes explain less than half, and the rest is unexplained. D and trimming were read from the DNA, whereas the V and J calls and clone size are those reported in that table. Present in this sample are 200,000 to 250,000 clones, approximately 84% of which were seen just once. Together, the top ten hold approximately 8% of the sample.

On this clone: Its binding antigen is unknown. Base-call qualities are not available, and no considerably larger clone is one nucleotide away.

The CDR1 and CDR2 encoded by the germline V gene (reference sequence) are MNHEY and SMNVEV. The germline ends are 7 bases apart after V is trimmed by 2 bases and J by 8 bases. The CDR3 spans 13 residues, from the cysteine through the phenylalanine. The only DNA kept is the CDR3, 39 bases in frame from the first base. The source is a woman between 45 and 60 years old with active or convalescent COVID-19. The sequencing sample was made of peripheral blood. The chain is encoded by TRBV27 joined to TRBJ1-6; tentative D gene TRBD1, with 5 bases matching. Read as DNA, the sequence is TGTGCCAGCAGTTTAAACAGGTATTCACCCCTCCACTTT. Translation gives CASSLNRYSPLHF.